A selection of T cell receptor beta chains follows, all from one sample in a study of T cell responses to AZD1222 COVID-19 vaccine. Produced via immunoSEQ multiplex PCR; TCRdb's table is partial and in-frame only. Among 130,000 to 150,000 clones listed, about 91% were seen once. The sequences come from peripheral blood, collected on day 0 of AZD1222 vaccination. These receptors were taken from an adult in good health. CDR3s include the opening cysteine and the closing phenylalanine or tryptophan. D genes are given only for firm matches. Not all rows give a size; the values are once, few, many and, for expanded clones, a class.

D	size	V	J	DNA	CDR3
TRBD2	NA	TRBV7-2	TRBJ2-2	TGTGCCAGCAGCTTATTCTCGGGACTAGCGGCGAACACCGGGGAGCTGTTTTTT	CASSLFSGLAANTGELFF
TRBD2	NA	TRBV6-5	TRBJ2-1	TGTGCCAGCAGAAAGACTAGCGGGGGGGTTATTGAGCAGTTCTTC	CASRKTSGGVIEQFF
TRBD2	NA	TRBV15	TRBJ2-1	TGTGCCACCAGCAGAGATCCTGCGGGGGGGCTCGATGAGCAGTTCTTC	CATSRDPAGGLDEQFF
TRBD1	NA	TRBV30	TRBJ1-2	TGTGCCTGGAGTATCGACAGGGGTTTGGGCTACACCTTC	CAWSIDRGLGYTF
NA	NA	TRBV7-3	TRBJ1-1	TGTGCCAGCAGCCCCCGTGCGGGAATGAACACTGAAGCTTTCTTT	CASSPRAGMNTEAFF
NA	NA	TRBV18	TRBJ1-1	TGTGCCAGCTCACCGCGCCCTGCGGGAACCACTTACGATAACACTGAAGCTTTCTTT	CASSPRPAGTTYDNTEAFF
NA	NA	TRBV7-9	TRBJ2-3	TGTGCCAGCAACCCCTCTTGGGGTCCAGATACGCAGTATTTT	CASNPSWGPDTQYF
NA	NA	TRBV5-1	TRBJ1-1	TGCGCCAGCAGCTCAACGGACGGGCCCTCCACTGAAGCTTTCTTT	CASSSTDGPSTEAFF
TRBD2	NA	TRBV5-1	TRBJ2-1	TGCGCCAGCTCCCAGCGAGAAGCGGGGACTAAGCAGTTCTTC	CASSQREAGTKQFF
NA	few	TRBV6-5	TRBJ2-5	TGTGCCAGCTCCTCACTAGGGGAGACCCAGTACTTC	CASSSLGETQYF
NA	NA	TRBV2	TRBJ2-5	TGTGCCAGCAGCCGGTACAGCCAAGAGACCCAGTACTTC	CASSRYSQETQYF
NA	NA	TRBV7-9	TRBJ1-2	TGTGCCAGCAGCTTAGTGGGCAGGGATTATGGCTACACCTTC	CASSLVGRDYGYTF
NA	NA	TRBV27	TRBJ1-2	TGTGCCAGCAGTTCTCGGGGGCGTATAGGTGGCTACACCTTC	CASSSRGRIGGYTF
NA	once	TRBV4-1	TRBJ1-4	TGCGCCAGCAGCCAAGTTAGTGCTCTAATAGAGATGAATGAAAAACTGTTTTTT	CASSQVSALIEMNEKLFF
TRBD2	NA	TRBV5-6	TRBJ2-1	TGTGCCAGCAGTTACCCGGGACTAGCGGGGGCAAGCTCCTACAATGAGCAGTTCTTC	CASSYPGLAGASSYNEQFF
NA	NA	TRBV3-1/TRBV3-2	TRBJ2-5	TGTGCCAGCAGCCAAGATGGAAAGACCCAGTACTTC	CASSQDGKTQYF
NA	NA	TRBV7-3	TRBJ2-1	TGTGCCAGCAGCTTAACACCTTCTAACTACAATGAGCAGTTCTTC	CASSLTPSNYNEQFF
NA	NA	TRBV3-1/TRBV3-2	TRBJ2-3	TGTGCCAGCAGCCAATTTTTCCAGGGGGGTAGCACAGATACGCAGTATTTT	CASSQFFQGGSTDTQYF
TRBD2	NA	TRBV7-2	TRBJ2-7	TGTGCCAGCAGCTTAGGACTAGCGGGGGGGTACTACGAGCAGTACTTC	CASSLGLAGGYYEQYF
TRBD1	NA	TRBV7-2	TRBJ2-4	TGTGCCAGCACACCGGGACAGGGAAACATTCAGTACTTC	CASTPGQGNIQYF
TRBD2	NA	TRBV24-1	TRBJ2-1	TGTGCCACCAGGAATAGCGGGGGGTCCGCCTACAATGAGCAGTTCTTC	CATRNSGGSAYNEQFF
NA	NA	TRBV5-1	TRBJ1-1	TGCGCCAGCAGCCGTAGTTTAAACACTGAAGCTTTCTTT	CASSRSLNTEAFF
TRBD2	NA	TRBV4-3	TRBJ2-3	TGCGCCAGCAGCCGTAGCGGGGCTAGCACAGATACGCAGTATTTT	CASSRSGASTDTQYF
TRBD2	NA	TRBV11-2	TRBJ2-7	TGTGCCAGCAGCCCCTGGACTAGTGAGTACGAGCAGTACTTC	CASSPWTSEYEQYF
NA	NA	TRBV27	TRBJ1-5	TGTGCCAGCAGTTTGGGGGGGGGCAATCAGCCCCAGCATTTT	CASSLGGGNQPQHF
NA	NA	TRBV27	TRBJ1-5	TGTGCCAGCAGTTTTACTGGGCAGGGGACACAGCCCCAGCATTTT	CASSFTGQGTQPQHF
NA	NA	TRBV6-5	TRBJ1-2	TGTGCCAGCAGTTACTCGGGGGGAGGCTATGGCTACACCTTC	CASSYSGGGYGYTF
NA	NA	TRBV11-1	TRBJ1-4	TGTGCCAGCAGCTTACCCGGGACGGGGAGAGAAAAACTGTTTTTT	CASSLPGTGREKLFF
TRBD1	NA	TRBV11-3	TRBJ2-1	TGTGCCAGCAGCTTAGCCGGGACAGTGAGTGAGCAGTTCTTC	CASSLAGTVSEQFF
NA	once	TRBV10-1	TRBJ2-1	TGCGCCAGCAGCCTAGGGGGCTACAATGAGCAGTTCTTC	CASSLGGYNEQFF
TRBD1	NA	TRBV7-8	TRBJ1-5	TGTGCCAGCAGCGGACCCGGGACAGGGTTTCAGCCCCAGCATTTT	CASSGPGTGFQPQHF
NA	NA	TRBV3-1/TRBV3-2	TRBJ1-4	TGTGCCAGCAGCCAGAGCACCTGGGGCAGGAAACTGTTTTTT	CASSQSTWGRKLFF
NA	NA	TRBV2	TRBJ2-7	TGTGCCAGCAGTGGTGGCGGCCTCTACGAGCAGTACTTC	CASSGGGLYEQYF
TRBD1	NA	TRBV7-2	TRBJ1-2	TGTGCCAGCAGCTCCTCAGGACAGGGAACCTATGGCTACACCTTC	CASSSSGQGTYGYTF
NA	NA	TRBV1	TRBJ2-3	TGCACCAGCAGCCACCCTAGCGGTAGCACAGATACGCAGTATTTT	CTSSHPSGSTDTQYF
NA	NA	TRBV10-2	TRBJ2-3	TGCGCCAGCAGTGAGATGGGGCTTCGACTGAACACAGATACGCAGTATTTT	CASSEMGLRLNTDTQYF
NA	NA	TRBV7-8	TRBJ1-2	TGTGCCAGCAGCTTAGTGGGCAACTATGGCTACACCTTC	CASSLVGNYGYTF
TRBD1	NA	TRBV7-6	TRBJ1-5	TGTGCCAGCAGCTTGAAACCGGGGACAGCTAGCAATCAGCCCCAGCATTTT	CASSLKPGTASNQPQHF
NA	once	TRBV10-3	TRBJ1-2	TGTGCCATCAGTGCCAGGGAAGGGAATGGCTACACCTTC	CAISAREGNGYTF
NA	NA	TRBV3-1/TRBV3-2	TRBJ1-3	TGTGCCAGCAGCCAGCACAGCTCTGGAAACACCATATATTTT	CASSQHSSGNTIYF
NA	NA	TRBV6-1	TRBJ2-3	TGTGCCAGCAGTGAAAAGACAGATACGCAGTATTTT	CASSEKTDTQYF
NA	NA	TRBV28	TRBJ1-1	TGTGCCAGCAGTTTTGCATCCACTGAAGCTTTCTTT	CASSFASTEAFF
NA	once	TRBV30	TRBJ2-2	TGTGCCTGGAGTGAGGAGGACACCGGGGAGCTGTTTTTT	CAWSEEDTGELFF
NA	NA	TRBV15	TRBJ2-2	TGTGCCACCAGCAGAGCCCCACCCAGATACGCGGGACTGAACACCGGGGAGCTGTTTTTT	CATSRAPPRYAGLNTGELFF
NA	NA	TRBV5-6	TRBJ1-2	TGTGCCAGCAGCTTGGACGTGGGGGGTAACTATGGCTACACCTTC	CASSLDVGGNYGYTF
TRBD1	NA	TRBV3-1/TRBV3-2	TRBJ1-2	TGTGCCAGCAGCCAAGGAGGGGGCAGGGGCTACACCTTC	CASSQGGGRGYTF
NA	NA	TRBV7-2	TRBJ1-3	TGTGCCAGCAGCTTAGCGGCCGTCTCTGGAAACACCATATATTTT	CASSLAAVSGNTIYF
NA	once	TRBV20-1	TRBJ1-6	TGCAGTGCTAGTAACGGCCTTCAGGGTTCACCCCTCCACTTT	CSASNGLQGSPLHF
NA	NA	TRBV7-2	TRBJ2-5	TGTGCCAGCAGCTTAGGATGGGGGCGGGAGACCCAGTACTTC	CASSLGWGRETQYF
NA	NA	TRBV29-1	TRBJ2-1	TGCAGCGGACAGGGACTATACAATGAGCAGTTCTTC	CSGQGLYNEQFF